This record looks at one TCR beta chain sequence and its context. This entry belongs to a study of technical replicates of blood from a few donors. CDR3 length: 15 amino acids. The trim removed 6 bases at V and 5 bases at J, leaving 9 bases unmatched. Germline V gene data show CDR1 as SNHLY and CDR2 as FYNNEI. Sequenced by immunoSEQ multiplex PCR; TCRdb stores in-frame clones only, minus some. The table has 45,000 to 60,000 clones, about 94% seen once. The specimen was PBMCs. The J gene is TRBJ2-2, the V gene TRBV2, with 7 bases fitting TRBD1. The sequence came from a human donor in good health. Some clones in this sample may be carry-over from other donors' samples. The CDR3 sequence: CASRPRTGRTGELFF. Written as DNA, the CDR3 is TGTGCCAGCAGGCCGAGGACAGGCCGGACCGGGGAGCTGTTTTTT.